Shown below are 23 T cell receptor beta chains from a single sample sequenced in a study of Graves' ophthalmopathy and Graves' hyperthyroidism. Investigators amplified TCR beta CDR3 regions from RNA transcripts. HTBI primers were used in a first-round RT-PCR, which preceded a second-round multiplex PCR. Each CDR3 protein is one row after TCRdb ran MiXCR on the multiplex PCR reads. Found here are under 800,000 distinct CDR3 sequences, about a fifth of them singletons; the top ten hold approximately 6.9%. Sequencing input: peripheral blood. These receptors were taken from a young woman with stable Graves' hyperthyroidism. Some clones in this sample may be carry-over from other donors' samples.

This clonotype was seen ten or more times. V usage is TRBV30 and J usage is TRBJ2-2; perhaps TRBD1 as D (6 bases). Trimming took 5 bases from V and 0 from J, leaving 10 bases between them. The CDR3 is 14 amino acids. Germline V CDR1 and CDR2: GTSNPN, SVGIG (reference sequence). This chain's CDR3 is CAWGQGTNTGELFF. CDR3 in DNA: TGTGCCTGGGGGCAGGGGACGAACACCGGGGAGCTGTTTTTT.

This clonotype was detected only a few times. V is TRBV24-1 and J is TRBJ2-2, with TRBD1 matching 9 bases. V shed 2 bases and J 5 bases; nucleotides not matched to a gene: 5. CDR3 size: 16 residues. Germline CDR1 is KGHDR and CDR2 is SFDVKD. The CDR3, as DNA: TGTGCCACCAGTGATTCAAGACAGGGGGTTACCGGGGAGCTGTTTTTT. It is translated as CATSDSRQGVTGELFF.

The J gene is TRBJ1-2, the V gene TRBV30, with TRBD1 matching over 9 bases. Trimming at V came to 2 bases and at J to 7 bases, leaving 8 bases not matched to a gene. CDR1 GTSNPN and CDR2 SVGIG come from the germline V gene (reference sequence). The length of the CDR3 is 14 residues. The DNA of the CDR3 is TGTGCCTGGAGTCCCGACAGGGGGATGGGTGGCTACACCTTC. Translated: CAWSPDRGMGGYTF.

This chain links TRBV5-1 with TRBJ1-3, with 7 bases matching TRBD1. The CDR3 spans 15 residues. V was clipped by 0 bases and J by 3 bases; unmatched bases: 3. From germline, CDR1 is SGHRS and CDR2 YFSETQ. In DNA form, the CDR3 reads TGCGCCAGCAGCTTGGACAGGGGATATGGAAACACCATATATTTT. It translates to CASSLDRGYGNTIYF. Drawing the rest from reference TRBV5-1 and TRBJ1-3, the complete variable domain is KAGVTQTPRYLIKTRGQQVTLSCSPISGHRSVSWYQQTPGQGLQFLFEYFSETQRNKGNFPGRFSGRQFSNSRSEMNVSTLELGDSALYLCASSLDRGYGNTIYFGEGSWLTVV.

V gene TRBV19 combines with J gene TRBJ2-6, with 7 bases lining up with TRBD2. Germline lookup yields CDR1 LNHDA and CDR2 SQIVND (reference sequence). The V and J ends lost 3 bases and 2 bases, in that order; junction bases with no gene match: 4. CDR3 size: 16 residues. The CDR3 here is CASSMGGPPGANVLTF. DNA of the CDR3: TGTGCCAGTAGTATGGGAGGGCCGCCTGGGGCCAACGTCCTGACTTTC.

This clonotype was seen repeatedly, ten times or more. The chain couples TRBV4-2 to TRBJ2-7; 8 nucleotides line up with TRBD2. Germline assignment: CDR1 LGHNA and CDR2 YNFKEQ. With 0 bases clipped from V and 0 bases from J, the junction kept 1 base outside the gene matches. This CDR3 has 15 residues. The CDR3 protein is CASSQDRGGSYEQYF. CDR3 in DNA: TGTGCCAGCAGCCAAGATCGGGGGGGCTCCTACGAGCAGTACTTC.

The table lists this clonotype with a few counts. This chain connects TRBV12-3 or TRBV12-4 to TRBJ1-1, with a tentative D call TRBD1 (6 bases). CDR3 length: 15 residues. The V end lost 5 bases, the J end lost 5 bases, and 18 bases lay between the germline ends. CDR3 in amino acids: CASSRAGTRGTEAFF. The CDR3 DNA sequence: TGTGCCAGCAGTAGGGCCGGGACACGAGGGACTGAAGCTTTCTTT.

The chain uses TRBV4-1 and TRBJ1-1, with a tentative D call TRBD1 (5 bases). The CDR3 is 14 amino acids. Trimming removed 2 bases from V and 6 bases from J, with 13 bases in between. Germline V gene data show CDR1 as MGHRA and CDR2 as YSYEKL. The CDR3 DNA reads as TGCGCCAGCAGCCAACGAGCGGGACGGCCTGAAGCTTTCTTT. Its translation: CASSQRAGRPEAFF.

In its sample, this clonotype was seen a few times. Relative to the germline gene, one junction end is altered; a read error may explain this. V is TRBV12-3 or TRBV12-4 and J is TRBJ2-7, with D maybe TRBD2 (5 bases). The CDR3 is 14 residues long. CDR3 DNA: TGTGCCAGCAGCCTAGGAGGTGGGTCCTACGATCAGTACTTC. It codes for CASSLGGGSYDQYF.

The J gene is TRBJ1-1, the V gene TRBV5-1; tentative D call: TRBD1 (6 bases). Germline V gene sequence: CDR1 SGHRS, CDR2 YFSETQ. CDR3 size: 14 residues. Trimming took 6 bases from V and 1 from J, leaving 13 bases between them. CDR3 nucleotides: TGCGCCAGCAAAGGGGGGGTAGGGAACACTGAAGCTTTCTTT. Amino acid sequence: CASKGGVGNTEAFF.

This clonotype occurred a few times. This rearrangement joins TRBV27 to TRBJ2-7; the match to TRBD1 covers 10 bases. J gave up 4 bases and V 6 bases, and 9 bases lay outside the gene matches. The CDR3 is 15 amino acids. In germline, CDR1 is MNHEY, CDR2 SMNVEV (reference sequence). In DNA, the CDR3 is TGTGCCAGCAGGCCTCGACAGGGGGCGGTTTACGAGCAGTACTTC. Translated, it gives CASRPRQGAVYEQYF.

The rearrangement links TRBV12-3 or TRBV12-4 to TRBJ2-5, with 7 positions matching TRBD1. Unmatched junction bases numbered 16, after V lost 4 bases and J lost 5 bases. This CDR3 spans 17 amino acids. The CDR3 bases are TGTGCCAGCAGTTCCGCAGGGGCAGGGGGTATGACGGAGACCCAGTACTTC. It is translated as CASSSAGAGGMTETQYF.

This clonotype was recorded many times. The gene calls are TRBV20-1 and TRBJ2-7; no clear D. Germline V CDR1 and CDR2: DFQATT, SNEGSKA (reference sequence). The CDR3 sequence is 13 residues long. Trimming removed 5 bases from V and 2 bases from J, with 13 bases in between. The CDR3 spells CSASFGKTYEQYF. CDR3 coding DNA: TGCAGTGCTTCCTTCGGAAAAACCTACGAGCAGTACTTC.

This clonotype was picked up many times. This rearrangement joins TRBV28 to TRBJ1-6, with 7 bases that match TRBD1. This CDR3 contains 14 residues. V shed 10 bases and J 10 bases; nucleotides not matched to a gene: 13. CDR1 is MDHEN, CDR2 SYDVKM, per germline. The CDR3 protein is CATSDRVFSSPLHF. The CDR3 DNA is TGTGCCACTTCAGACAGGGTCTTCTCCTCACCCCTCCACTTT.

This clonotype has a single count. V and J are TRBV12-3 or TRBV12-4 and TRBJ1-1; D unresolved. V gave up 2 bases and J gave up 10 bases, with 23 bases separating them. The CDR3 sequence is 16 residues long. CDR3: CASSLNPGSGSFPAFF. For the CDR3, the DNA is TGTGCCAGCAGTTTAAACCCAGGATCTGGGTCCTTTCCAGCTTTCTTT.

This clonotype was seen at least ten times. This chain connects TRBV5-1 to TRBJ1-5; no clear D gene. In germline, CDR1 is SGHRS, CDR2 YFSETQ. The CDR3 runs to 15 residues. V was pared by 0 bases and J by 7 bases, with 14 bases between. CDR3 sequence: CASSLDFTANQPQHF. The DNA of the CDR3 is TGCGCCAGCAGCTTGGATTTTACAGCTAACCAGCCCCAGCATTTT.

This clonotype was seen repeatedly, ten times or more. J is TRBJ1-5 and V is TRBV7-2; no definite D call. V was cut by 4 bases and J by 4 bases, with 14 bases left in between. Germline CDR1 and CDR2: SGHTA and FQGNSA. The CDR3 runs 15 residues. CDR3 nucleotides: TGTGCCAGCAGCTCCCTGGATTGGGGAAATCAGCCCCAGCATTTT. Protein product: CASSSLDWGNQPQHF. Supplemented by reference TRBV7-2 and TRBJ1-5, the full variable domain reads GAGVSQSPSNKVTEKGKDVELRCDPISGHTALYWYRQSLGQGLEFLIYFQGNSAPDKSGLPSDRFSAERTGGSVSTLTIQRTQQEDSAVYLCASSSLDWGNQPQHFGDGTRLSIL.

This clonotype was seen a single time. The chain joins TRBV5-1 to TRBJ2-5; no reliable D call. V was pared by 1 base and J by 5 bases, with 15 bases between. The V gene's germline CDR1 is SGHRS and CDR2 YFSETQ. This CDR3 has 15 amino acids. CDR3 sequence: CASSLTASGGETQYF. As DNA, the CDR3 is TGCGCCAGCAGCTTGACGGCATCGGGTGGGGAGACCCAGTACTTC.

This clonotype has at least ten counts. The chain recombines TRBV27 with TRBJ2-7; 11 nucleotides match TRBD2. From germline, CDR1 is MNHEY and CDR2 SMNVEV (reference sequence). CDR3 length: 15 residues. V was clipped by 5 bases and J by 2 bases; unmatched bases: 5. CDR3 nucleotides: TGTGCCAGCAGTCACTCACTAGCGGGGGCCTACGAGCAGTACTTC. Its translation is CASSHSLAGAYEQYF.

This chain links TRBV11-2 with TRBJ2-2; D is unclear. Trimming removed 2 bases at V and 4 bases at J, with 8 bases between. The CDR3 is 14 residues long. Germline loops: CDR1 SGHAT, CDR2 FQNNGV. The CDR3 region is CASSLKQITGELFF. Written as DNA, the CDR3 is TGTGCCAGCAGCTTAAAACAAATCACCGGGGAGCTGTTTTTT.

The J gene is TRBJ2-7, the V gene TRBV6-2 or TRBV6-3; no clear D gene. CDR1 is MNHEY and CDR2 is SVGEGT in the germline V gene. V was clipped by 2 bases and J by 0 bases, with 8 bases between them. This CDR3 spans 14 amino acids. CDR3 amino acids: CASSYVTLSYEQYF. For the CDR3, the DNA is TGTGCCAGCAGTTACGTGACGCTCTCCTACGAGCAGTACTTC.

This clonotype was counted many times. V gene TRBV11-3 combines with J gene TRBJ2-7; D is perhaps TRBD1 (6 bases). Trimming cost V 0 bases and J 2 bases, with 11 bases left between them. The CDR3 is 15 residues long. CDR1 and CDR2 (germline): SGHNT, YENEEA. The CDR3 coding sequence is TGTGCCAGCAGCTTAGATTTCGGACAGCCCTACGAGCAGTACTTC. Its translation: CASSLDFGQPYEQYF.

This clonotype was observed many times. This sequence joins TRBV6-1 and TRBJ1-2; 8 bases are shared with TRBD1. This CDR3 has 15 amino acids. Per the germline V gene, CDR1 is MNHNS and CDR2 is SASEGT. V gave up 10 bases and J gave up 2 bases; unmatched junction bases: 12. CDR3 DNA sequence: TGTGCCACCCTGGGACAGGTTGAACTGAACTATGGCTACACCTTC. Protein: CATLGQVELNYGYTF.